Here is one T cell receptor (beta chain) with its context. The data are from a study of blood T cell repertoires in COVID-19. Across the study: Samples of COVID-19 (acute and convalescent) were obtained from the United States, Italy and Spain.

The V gene end was trimmed by 7 bases and the J gene end by 1 base; junction bases not matched to a gene: 9. The CDR3 runs 15 residues. The germline CDR1 and CDR2 sequences are SNHLY and FYNNEI. The authors' processing: How many nucleated cells were present was estimated from reference gene primer amplification. The method was immunoSEQ multiplex PCR; TCRdb's version includes in-frame clones alone and lacks a portion of them. Clone size and V and J calls were adopted from that table, with D and trimming inferred from the DNA. The sample carries about 82,000 clones, around 80% recorded once. The V gene is TRBV2, the J gene TRBJ1-2; 7 bases agree with TRBD1. The sequenced material came from peripheral blood. The TCR was taken from a middle-aged woman with active or convalescent COVID-19. The CDR3 sequence: CASIAPGQFNYGYTF. CDR3 bases: TGTGCCAGCATTGCCCCGGGACAGTTTAACTATGGCTACACCTTC.